This entry lists 21 T cell receptor beta chains sequenced from one sample in a study of blood T cell repertoires in COVID-19. The repertoire was sequenced with immunoSEQ multiplex PCR; TCRdb's copy has only in-frame clones and lacks some. Among 85,000 to 100,000 clones listed, more than 65% were seen once. Material: peripheral blood. The source of these receptors is a woman older than 75 with active or convalescent COVID-19.

This clone was seen only once. The rearrangement uses TRBV19 and TRBJ2-7; no firm D call. Germline V gene data show CDR1 as LNHDA and CDR2 as SQIVND (reference sequence). V was cut by 8 bases and J by 6 bases, with 11 bases left in between. This CDR3 is built from 11 residues. Here the CDR3 reads CASGQASEQYF. DNA for the CDR3: TGTGCCAGTGGCCAGGCGAGCGAGCAGTACTTC.

This rearrangement joins TRBV6-5 to TRBJ2-1; weak D call: TRBD1 (6 bases). Germline V gene data show CDR1 as MNHEY and CDR2 as SVGAGI. CDR3 length: 15 amino acids. The CDR3 DNA follows: TGTGTAACAGGGAACAGGCGGACCAACTACAATGAGCAGTTCTTC. Translated: CVTGNRRTNYNEQFF.

This rearrangement joins TRBV11-2 to TRBJ2-1; 8 bases line up with TRBD2. The CDR3 has 16 amino acids. J was trimmed by 9 bases and V by 3 bases; bases with no gene match: 13. The germline gives CDR1 SGHAT, CDR2 FQNNGV. DNA for the CDR3: TGTGCCAGCAGCTTTTCTCGACTAGCGACGAACGGTGAGCAGTTCTTC. As protein: CASSFSRLATNGEQFF.

This sequence joins TRBV5-4 and TRBJ1-1; tentative D call: TRBD1 (6 bases). Per germline, CDR1 SGHNT and CDR2 YYREEE (reference sequence). The CDR3 has 15 amino acids. Trimming removed 4 bases at V and 1 base at J, with 14 bases between. The CDR3 protein is CASSGTKQGNTEAFF. In nucleotides, the CDR3 is TGTGCCAGCAGCGGAACCAAACAGGGGAACACTGAAGCTTTCTTT. Variable domain in full (rest from reference TRBV5-4 and TRBJ1-1): ETGVTQSPTHLIKTRGQQVTLRCSSQSGHNTVSWYQQALGQGPQFIFQYYREEENGRGNFPPRFSGLQFPNYSSELNVNALELDDSALYLCASSGTKQGNTEAFFGQGTRLTVV.

This clone was seen more than once but under ten times. The rearrangement joins TRBV11-3 to TRBJ2-5, with a tentative D call TRBD1 (6 bases). Per the germline V gene, CDR1 is SGHNT and CDR2 is YENEEA. The CDR3 runs to 13 residues. V was cut by 6 bases and J by 5 bases, with 13 bases left in between. The CDR3 nucleotides are TGTGCCAGCAGTAACACAGGGTCTGAGACCCAGTACTTC. Translating it yields CASSNTGSETQYF.

This clone was seen once. The chain employs TRBV6-6 and TRBJ2-1; 12 nucleotides line up with TRBD1. There are 15 residues in the CDR3. Germline lookup yields CDR1 MNHNY and CDR2 SVGAGI (reference sequence). Trimming took 2 bases from V and 6 from J; bases not matched to a gene: 2. This chain's CDR3 is CASSYGTGGSNEQFF. CDR3 DNA: TGTGCCAGCAGTTACGGGACAGGGGGCTCCAATGAGCAGTTCTTC.

Regarding this clone: A junction end diverges from the germline sequence, so it may reflect a read error. The chain recombines TRBV5-1 with TRBJ2-2; D not certain. The CDR3 runs 13 residues. Germline values: CDR1 SGHRS, CDR2 YFSETQ. The CDR3 protein is CASSPSNTGELFF. The CDR3 coding sequence is TGTGCCAGCTCTCCCTCGAACACCGGGGAGCTGTTTTTT.

Note on this clone: One end of the junction does not line up with germline, which may come from a read error. This sequence joins TRBV19 and TRBJ2-1, with unresolved D. CDR1 is LNHDA, CDR2 SQIVND, per germline (reference sequence). The CDR3 has 13 residues. This CDR3 is CASSRGSNNEQFF. The CDR3 nucleotides are TGTGCCAGTAGTCGTGGCTCCAACAATGAGCAGTTCTTC.

This chain uses TRBV7-2 with TRBJ2-7, with D hard to call. The CDR3 is 15 residues long. V was cut by 0 bases and J by 1 base, with 10 bases left in between. CDR1 is SGHTA and CDR2 is FQGNSA in the germline V gene. The CDR3 spells CASSLAPALSYEQYF. Here the CDR3 DNA reads TGTGCCAGCAGCTTAGCACCAGCGTTGTCCTACGAGCAGTACTTC.

With respect to this clone: A junction end diverges from the germline sequence, so it may reflect a read error. This chain uses TRBV5-1 with TRBJ2-3; the match to TRBD2 covers 7 bases. CDR1 is SGHRS and CDR2 is YFSETQ in the germline V gene. This CDR3 comprises 15 residues. CDR3 residues: CASSLGLAGTDTQYF. For the CDR3, the DNA is TGTGCCAGCAGCTTGGGCCTAGCGGGCACAGATACGCAGTATTTT. The full variable domain, its missing parts supplied by reference TRBV5-1 and TRBJ2-3, is KAGVTQTPRYLIKTRGQQVTLSCSPISGHRSVSWYQQTPGQGLQFLFEYFSETQRNKGNFPGRFSGRQFSNSRSEMNVSTLELGDSALYLCASSLGLAGTDTQYFGPGTRLTVL.

This clone appeared once. The chain combines TRBV27 with TRBJ2-7, with D possibly matching TRBD1 (6 bases). The CDR3 runs 15 residues. From germline, CDR1 is MNHEY and CDR2 SMNVEV (reference sequence). The V gene lost 6 bases and the J gene lost 0 bases, with 15 bases spanning the gap. The CDR3, as DNA: TGTGCCAGCAGGCAAGCAGGGGCCCTCTCCTACGAGCAGTACTTC. Translation: CASRQAGALSYEQYF.

The gene calls are TRBV19 and TRBJ2-3; TRBD1 agrees at 8 bases. Per the germline V gene, CDR1 is LNHDA and CDR2 is SQIVND (reference sequence). V was clipped by 3 bases and J by 2 bases; unmatched bases: 7. CDR3 length: 16 residues. CDR3 sequence (DNA): TGTGCCAGTAGTATTATTGGGGACAGGTTCACAGATACGCAGTATTTT. It encodes CASSIIGDRFTDTQYF.

The gene calls are TRBV5-4 and TRBJ2-2; 9 bases fit TRBD2. The CDR3 loop spans 16 amino acids. Losses at the gene ends were 4 bases for V and 2 bases for J; bases not matched to a gene: 6. Germline V gene sequence: CDR1 SGHNT, CDR2 YYREEE (reference sequence). In DNA form, the CDR3 reads TGTGCCAGCAGCCCACAACTAGCGGGTAACACCGGGGAGCTGTTTTTT. The encoded protein is CASSPQLAGNTGELFF.

The chain couples TRBV6-1 to TRBJ1-5; 7 bases agree with TRBD1. The CDR3 contains 15 residues. V trimming: 2 bases; J trimming: 5 bases; junction bases outside the gene matches: 6. Germline V CDR1 and CDR2: MNHNS, SASEGT. The CDR3 region is CASSEPDRVDQPQHF. The CDR3 coding sequence is TGTGCCAGCAGTGAACCCGACAGGGTGGATCAGCCCCAGCATTTT.

The CDR3 protein is CASSQSRSGNLAKNIQYF. DNA of the CDR3: TGCGCCAGCAGTCAATCGAGGTCGGGAAATCTAGCCAAAAACATTCAGTACTTC. The rearrangement links TRBV23-1 to TRBJ2-4; perhaps TRBD2 as D (5 bases). TRBV23-1 is an open reading frame, and its role is uncertain. V dropped 0 bases and J dropped 0 bases, with 15 bases sitting between them. This CDR3 is 18 amino acids long.

The table lists this clone with many counts. The J gene is TRBJ2-1, the V gene TRBV4-1; 8 bases align to TRBD2. V shed 4 bases, J shed 9 bases, and the junction held 14 bases outside the gene matches. Germline V CDR1 and CDR2: MGHRA, YSYEKL. The length of the CDR3 is 16 residues. CDR3 loop: CASSLLGTGGPGEQFF. DNA of the CDR3: TGCGCCAGCAGCCTACTGGGAACGGGAGGGCCGGGTGAGCAGTTCTTC.

This sequence joins TRBV28 and TRBJ2-7, with a weak D call TRBD2 (5 bases). The ends were cut back, 3 bases at V and 5 bases at J, with 14 bases in the middle. CDR1 MDHEN and CDR2 SYDVKM come from the germline V gene. The CDR3 totals 14 residues. CDR3 sequence reads: CASSFLEGSHEQYF. CDR3 nucleotides: TGTGCCAGCAGTTTCCTCGAGGGTTCGCACGAGCAGTACTTC.

For this clone: Mismatch with germline at one junction end may stem from a read error. This rearrangement joins TRBV5-1 to TRBJ2-1, with 8 bases identical to TRBD2. Germline-derived CDR1 and CDR2 are SGHRS and YFSETQ. CDR3 size: 14 residues. The CDR3 is CASSPLAAYNEQFF. In DNA, the CDR3 is TGTGCCAGCAGCCCACTAGCGGCTTACAATGAGCAGTTCTTC.

V gene TRBV21-1 combines with J gene TRBJ2-7; TRBD2 was called by the table and not checked on the DNA. TRBV21-1 is noted as a pseudogene. This CDR3 spans 12 amino acids. CDR3 residues: CASSLGGEEQYF. The CDR3 DNA reads as TGTGCCAGCAGCCTCGGGGGTGAAGAGCAGTACTTC.

The chain links TRBV29-1 to TRBJ2-3; tentatively, D is TRBD1 (6 bases). CDR3 length: 15 residues. Trimming removed 7 bases at V and 2 bases at J, with 19 bases between. Germline loops: CDR1 SQVTM, CDR2 ANQGSEA. The CDR3 is CSARKSTGNTDTQYF. The CDR3 DNA is TGCAGCGCACGAAAAAGCACAGGGAACACAGATACGCAGTATTTT.

CDR3: CASSPPGLAADTQYF. In nucleotides, the CDR3 is TGTGCCAGCAGCCCCCCGGGACTAGCCGCAGATACGCAGTATTTT. The V call is TRBV9, the J call TRBJ2-3; 9 nucleotides align to TRBD2. The CDR3 covers 15 residues. Germline CDR1 reads SGDLS; CDR2 reads YYNGEE. The trim removed 4 bases at V and 4 bases at J, leaving 7 bases unmatched.